These T cell receptor beta chains were read from a single sample in a study of T cells after somatic rescue of genetic block. Method: immunoSEQ multiplex PCR; TCRdb's copy keeps in-frame clones and lacks some. The profile shows 60,000 to 90,000 clones, approximately 91% of them singletons. The sequencing input was peripheral blood mononuclear cells (PBMCs). Source of these receptors: a man aged 25 to 45. Each CDR3 is given with its conserved first and last residue. Each record gives: clone size, CDR3 length, D gene, J gene, V gene, CDR3 protein, CDR3 DNA. The D gene is left open where the match is weak. Clone size is shown for a subset of rows, as once, few, many or a class of expanded clone.

clone size: NA
CDR3 length: 13
D gene: NA
J gene: TRBJ2-5
V gene: TRBV4-3
CDR3 protein: CASSRGGQETQYF
CDR3 DNA: TGCGCCAGCAGTAGGGGTGGTCAAGAGACCCAGTACTTC

clone size: few
CDR3 length: 14
D gene: TRBD1
J gene: TRBJ2-7
V gene: TRBV19
CDR3 protein: CASSTIGTAYEQYF
CDR3 DNA: TGTGCCAGTAGCACAATCGGGACAGCCTACGAGCAGTACTTC

clone size: NA
CDR3 length: 15
D gene: TRBD1
J gene: TRBJ1-6
V gene: TRBV10-3
CDR3 protein: CAISGSRTGDSPLHF
CDR3 DNA: TGTGCCATCAGTGGTTCCCGGACAGGAGATTCACCCCTCCACTTT

clone size: once
CDR3 length: 16
D gene: NA
J gene: TRBJ2-1
V gene: TRBV14
CDR3 protein: CASSQDGLRSYNEQFF
CDR3 DNA: TGTGCCAGCAGCCAAGATGGGTTACGCTCCTACAATGAGCAGTTCTTC

clone size: NA
CDR3 length: 12
D gene: TRBD1
J gene: TRBJ2-7
V gene: TRBV10-3
CDR3 protein: CAGGQGAYEQYF
CDR3 DNA: TGTGCCGGCGGACAGGGCGCCTACGAGCAGTACTTC

clone size: NA
CDR3 length: 16
D gene: TRBD2
J gene: TRBJ2-1
V gene: TRBV19
CDR3 protein: CASSIGSGSSYNEQFF
CDR3 DNA: TGTGCCAGTAGTATCGGGAGCGGGAGCTCCTACAATGAGCAGTTCTTC

clone size: NA
CDR3 length: 12
D gene: NA
J gene: TRBJ1-6
V gene: TRBV6-6
CDR3 protein: CASSLENSPLHF
CDR3 DNA: TGTGCCAGCAGTTTAGAAAATTCACCCCTCCACTTT

clone size: NA
CDR3 length: 13
D gene: NA
J gene: TRBJ2-2
V gene: TRBV5-1
CDR3 protein: CASSLSSTGELFF
CDR3 DNA: TGCGCCAGCAGCCTGTCGTCCACCGGGGAGCTGTTTTTT

clone size: NA
CDR3 length: 18
D gene: NA
J gene: TRBJ2-3
V gene: TRBV5-5
CDR3 protein: CASSLLRPSGTRTDTQYF
CDR3 DNA: TGTGCCAGCAGCTTGCTTCGCCCCTCGGGCACCCGCACAGATACGCAGTATTTT

clone size: NA
CDR3 length: 13
D gene: NA
J gene: TRBJ1-2
V gene: TRBV7-9
CDR3 protein: CASSLVSVPGYTF
CDR3 DNA: TGTGCCAGCAGCTTAGTGTCGGTCCCTGGCTACACCTTC

clone size: NA
CDR3 length: 19
D gene: TRBD2
J gene: TRBJ2-2
V gene: TRBV4-1
CDR3 protein: CASSQVGLAGGPSTGELFF
CDR3 DNA: TGCGCCAGCAGCCAAGTGGGTCTAGCGGGAGGCCCGAGCACCGGGGAGCTGTTTTTT

clone size: NA
CDR3 length: 15
D gene: NA
J gene: TRBJ2-7
V gene: TRBV7-2
CDR3 protein: CASSLIGSSPGEQYF
CDR3 DNA: TGTGCCAGCAGCTTAATCGGGTCCTCCCCCGGGGAGCAGTACTTC

clone size: NA
CDR3 length: 16
D gene: NA
J gene: TRBJ2-5
V gene: TRBV5-8
CDR3 protein: CASSSAKQGTQETQYF
CDR3 DNA: TGTGCCAGCAGCTCGGCTAAGCAGGGAACCCAAGAGACCCAGTACTTC

clone size: NA
CDR3 length: 14
D gene: TRBD1
J gene: TRBJ2-1
V gene: TRBV13
CDR3 protein: CASSAGDREKEQFF
CDR3 DNA: TGTGCCAGCAGCGCCGGGGACAGGGAAAAGGAGCAGTTCTTC

clone size: NA
CDR3 length: 14
D gene: NA
J gene: TRBJ2-7
V gene: TRBV6-6
CDR3 protein: CASSYSPDFHEQYF
CDR3 DNA: TGTGCCAGCAGTTACTCACCGGATTTCCACGAGCAGTACTTC

clone size: NA
CDR3 length: 12
D gene: NA
J gene: TRBJ2-1
V gene: TRBV6-1
CDR3 protein: CASREDGGEQFF
CDR3 DNA: TGTGCCAGCAGGGAAGATGGAGGTGAGCAGTTCTTC

clone size: NA
CDR3 length: 11
D gene: NA
J gene: TRBJ1-2
V gene: TRBV2
CDR3 protein: CASSDGYGYTF
CDR3 DNA: TGTGCCAGCAGTGATGGATATGGCTACACCTTC

clone size: few
CDR3 length: 12
D gene: NA
J gene: TRBJ2-1
V gene: TRBV2
CDR3 protein: CASSADSGEQFF
CDR3 DNA: TGTGCCAGCAGTGCAGACTCCGGGGAGCAGTTCTTC

clone size: once
CDR3 length: 16
D gene: NA
J gene: TRBJ2-1
V gene: TRBV29-1
CDR3 protein: CSVVLIWALNYNEQFF
CDR3 DNA: TGCAGCGTTGTTCTCATATGGGCGCTAAACTACAATGAGCAGTTCTTC

clone size: NA
CDR3 length: 17
D gene: TRBD2
J gene: TRBJ2-3
V gene: TRBV5-1
CDR3 protein: CASSLETSGGWTDTQYF
CDR3 DNA: TGCGCCAGCAGCTTGGAGACTAGCGGGGGGTGGACAGATACGCAGTATTTT

clone size: NA
CDR3 length: 12
D gene: NA
J gene: TRBJ2-7
V gene: TRBV5-6
CDR3 protein: CASSLYRYEQYF
CDR3 DNA: TGTGCCAGCAGCTTATACCGCTACGAGCAGTACTTC